This TCR beta chain is drawn from a study of blood T cell repertoires in COVID-19. For the study at large: Samples representing acute and convalescent COVID-19 were sourced from the United States, Italy and Spain. From T cells, B-cell-depleted T cells, or PBMCs came the material, which was cDNA or gDNA.

The CDR3 consists of 15 residues. The V gene lost 1 base and the J gene lost 0 bases, with 7 bases spanning the gap. Germline V gene data show CDR1 as KGHSH and CDR2 as LQKENI. Generated by immunoSEQ multiplex PCR, the TCRdb table keeps only in-frame clones and is missing some. The sample includes approximately 100,000 clones, 80% to 90% of them seen just once. This clone has just one count. This chain connects TRBV18 to TRBJ2-1, with unresolved D. Sequenced: peripheral blood. This receptor was identified in a woman in her twenties or thirties with acute or convalescent COVID-19. In nucleotides, the CDR3 is TGTGCCAGCTCACCACAATCCAGCTCCTACAATGAGCAGTTCTTC. Its protein is CASSPQSSSYNEQFF. The full variable domain, its missing parts supplied by reference TRBV18 and TRBJ2-1, is NAGVMQNPRHLVRRRGQEARLRCSPMKGHSHVYWYRQLPEEGLKFMVYLQKENIIDESGMPKERFSAEFPKEGPSILRIQQVVRGDSAAYFCASSPQSSSYNEQFFGPGTRLTVL.